These T cell receptor beta chains were read from a single sample in a study of T-cell reconstitution after alpha-beta-depleted transplantation in children. TCRdb re-called the PCR reads with MiXCR, one entry per CDR3 protein. The repertoire has 640,000 or so distinct CDR3 sequences, roughly 17% of them found once; the top ten carry about 1.1%. Sequenced material: PBMCs from the stem cell graft donor, taken from the stem cell graft. Every receptor here comes from a human donor who donated a stem cell graft to a child with acute myeloid leukemia. CDR3s leave out the opening cysteine and the closing phenylalanine or tryptophan. Each record gives: CDR3 protein, V gene, J gene.

CDR3 protein: SARGGVVVLAGSSYNEQF
V gene: TRBV20-1
J gene: TRBJ2-1

CDR3 protein: SALGKRTQY
V gene: TRBV20-1
J gene: TRBJ2-5

CDR3 protein: AISGHSSGNTIY
V gene: TRBV10-3
J gene: TRBJ1-3

CDR3 protein: SVLTDTQY
V gene: TRBV20-1
J gene: TRBJ2-3

CDR3 protein: ASSLLSSPSSNTEAF
V gene: TRBV12-3/TRBV12-4
J gene: TRBJ1-1

CDR3 protein: SASTGVYQPQH
V gene: TRBV20-1
J gene: TRBJ1-5

CDR3 protein: SAIPGGYGYT
V gene: TRBV20-1
J gene: TRBJ1-2

CDR3 protein: ASSGGRIEAF
V gene: TRBV6-1
J gene: TRBJ1-1

CDR3 protein: ASSTGPSNEQF
V gene: TRBV10-1
J gene: TRBJ2-1

CDR3 protein: ASSQESSHNSPLH
V gene: TRBV3-1
J gene: TRBJ1-6

CDR3 protein: ASSVGEGYEQY
V gene: TRBV9
J gene: TRBJ2-7

CDR3 protein: AIRAESSYNEQF
V gene: TRBV10-3
J gene: TRBJ2-1

CDR3 protein: ASRPLSGVKTQY
V gene: TRBV12-3/TRBV12-4
J gene: TRBJ2-5

CDR3 protein: ASSPWTGHGTDTQY
V gene: TRBV9
J gene: TRBJ2-3

CDR3 protein: ASSHRDPSETQY
V gene: TRBV12-3/TRBV12-4
J gene: TRBJ2-5

CDR3 protein: ASSITNQPQH
V gene: TRBV7-9
J gene: TRBJ1-5

CDR3 protein: ASSPDGGRRDEQF
V gene: TRBV4-3
J gene: TRBJ2-1

CDR3 protein: SVPRGSTDTQY
V gene: TRBV29-1
J gene: TRBJ2-3

CDR3 protein: ASSEFLRETDTQY
V gene: TRBV10-2
J gene: TRBJ2-3

CDR3 protein: STRTGRAGELF
V gene: TRBV29-1
J gene: TRBJ2-2

CDR3 protein: ASSRLAGADTQY
V gene: TRBV12-3/TRBV12-4
J gene: TRBJ2-3

CDR3 protein: ASSFGTPGPGELF
V gene: TRBV7-9
J gene: TRBJ2-2

CDR3 protein: ASSLVGAF
V gene: TRBV7-2
J gene: TRBJ1-1

CDR3 protein: ASSDANKAF
V gene: TRBV5-5
J gene: TRBJ1-1

CDR3 protein: ASSLSMGSYNSPLH
V gene: TRBV27
J gene: TRBJ1-6

CDR3 protein: ASSDLQGYEQY
V gene: TRBV7-2
J gene: TRBJ2-7